One sample yielded the 8 T cell receptor beta chains listed below, sequenced in a study of technical replicates of blood from several donors. Measured with immunoSEQ multiplex PCR; TCRdb has only the in-frame clones, and not every one. This table holds more than 65,000 clones, 85% to 95% found once. The specimen was T cells isolated from PBMCs. These receptors were taken from a human donor in good health.

The rearrangement links TRBV9 to TRBJ1-4; 9 bases are shared with TRBD1. J gave up 8 bases and V 6 bases, and 11 bases lay outside the gene matches. Germline V gene data show CDR1 as SGDLS and CDR2 as YYNGEE. CDR3 length equals 15 residues. The CDR3: CASTKLGQGTEKLFF. Here the CDR3 DNA reads TGTGCCAGCACCAAACTGGGACAGGGAACCGAAAAACTGTTTTTT. Full variable domain (missing parts from reference TRBV9 and TRBJ1-4): DSGVTQTPKHLITATGQRVTLRCSPRSGDLSVYWYQQSLDQGLQFLIQYYNGEERAKGNILERFSAQQFPDLHSELNLSSLELGDSALYFCASTKLGQGTEKLFFGSGTQLSVL.

The chain has TRBV7-6 and TRBJ1-2, with a weak D call TRBD1 (5 bases). The CDR3 length is 14 residues. V was clipped by 2 bases and J by 5 bases, with 12 bases between them. Germline CDR1 is SGHVS and CDR2 is FNYEAQ. CDR3 region: CASSLNQGLYGYTF. In DNA, the CDR3 is TGTGCCAGCAGCTTAAACCAGGGCCTTTATGGCTACACCTTC.

The chain employs TRBV9 and TRBJ2-1; D remains ambiguous. The CDR3 runs to 13 residues. The V end lost 3 bases, the J end lost 0 bases, and 4 bases lay between the germline ends. Germline loops: CDR1 SGDLS, CDR2 YYNGEE. The CDR3 DNA reads as TGTGCCAGCAGCGGGAGCTCCTACAATGAGCAGTTCTTC. It encodes CASSGSSYNEQFF. Supplemented by reference TRBV9 and TRBJ2-1, the full variable domain reads DSGVTQTPKHLITATGQRVTLRCSPRSGDLSVYWYQQSLDQGLQFLIQYYNGEERAKGNILERFSAQQFPDLHSELNLSSLELGDSALYFCASSGSSYNEQFFGPGTRLTVL.

The V call is TRBV29-1, the J call TRBJ2-1, with TRBD2 as a possible D gene (6 bases). Germline V CDR1 and CDR2: SQVTM, ANQGSEA. The V gene lost 1 base and the J gene lost 7 bases, with 14 bases spanning the gap. The CDR3 consists of 14 residues. The CDR3 protein is CSVEVPGSLNEQFF. DNA for the CDR3: TGCAGCGTTGAAGTACCCGGGAGTCTAAATGAGCAGTTCTTC.

This clone has just one count. The gene calls are TRBV6-1 and TRBJ2-7; 9 bases are a match to TRBD1. The J segment lost 1 base and the V segment lost 8 bases, leaving 0 bases of the junction unmatched. Germline-derived CDR1 and CDR2 are MNHNS and SASEGT. This CDR3 is 12 amino acids long. The CDR3 loop is CASGQGSYEQYF. In nucleotides, the CDR3 is TGTGCCAGCGGACAGGGGTCCTACGAGCAGTACTTC.

V usage is TRBV28 and J usage is TRBJ2-7, with 10 nucleotides matching TRBD2. The CDR3 consists of 15 residues. CDR1 is MDHEN, CDR2 SYDVKM, per germline. V trimming: 2 bases; J trimming: 7 bases; junction bases outside the gene matches: 8. The CDR3 nucleotides read TGTGCCAGCAGTTTAGGGCTAGCGGGAGTAAGTGAGCAGTACTTC. Amino acids: CASSLGLAGVSEQYF.

The V gene is TRBV7-2, the J gene TRBJ2-2, with 7 bases that match TRBD1. CDR1 and CDR2 from the germline V gene are SGHTA and FQGNSA. V gave up 2 bases and J gave up 3 bases; unmatched junction bases: 6. The CDR3 sequence is 16 residues long. The CDR3 coding sequence is TGTGCCAGCAGCTTACCGGACAGGCTAGACACCGGGGAGCTGTTTTTT. It is translated as CASSLPDRLDTGELFF. The variable domain in full, with the rest retrieved from reference TRBV7-2 and TRBJ2-2, is GAGVSQSPSNKVTEKGKDVELRCDPISGHTALYWYRQSLGQGLEFLIYFQGNSAPDKSGLPSDRFSAERTGGSVSTLTIQRTQQEDSAVYLCASSLPDRLDTGELFFGEGSRLTVL.

This clone was observed a single time. The chain employs TRBV6-1 and TRBJ2-1; a possible D gene is TRBD1 (6 bases). CDR1 is MNHNS and CDR2 is SASEGT in the germline V gene. V shed 2 bases and J shed 4 bases, with 12 bases lying between them. CDR3 length: 15 amino acids. This CDR3 reads CASSEIGGTYNEQFF. The DNA of the CDR3 is TGTGCCAGCAGTGAAATAGGGGGTACGTACAATGAGCAGTTCTTC.